The 28 T cell receptor beta chains below come from one sample, sequenced in a study of PD-L1 blockade in urothelial cancer (dated 2017 in TCRdb). This specimen's time point label, interpreted: pretreatment peripheral blood. Receptor amplification or capture employed the immunoSEQ multiplex PCR assay. The clones in this table, taken by TCRdb from immuneACCESS, are in-frame only. Not every clone is retained; where verified, under half of the shortfall comes from an unresolved V gene, and the cause of the rest is unknown. This sample gives approximately 41,000 clones in total; around four fifths of them show up just once. Approximately 16% of the sample is in the top ten clones. The source was PBMCs, collected around atezolizumab (anti-PD-L1) treatment. All receptors come from an elderly man with urothelial cancer.

V and J are TRBV27 and TRBJ2-4; possible D gene TRBD2, 6 bases. Germline V gene lookup returns CDR1 MNHEY and CDR2 SMNVEV (reference sequence). The CDR3 loop spans 14 amino acids. Trimming removed 3 bases from V and 3 bases from J, with 9 bases in between. CDR3 sequence reads: CASSFLGGKNIQYF. Here the CDR3 DNA reads TGTGCCAGCAGTTTTTTGGGGGGCAAAAACATTCAGTACTTC.

The chain carries TRBV10-3 and TRBJ2-7, with D perhaps matching TRBD1 (6 bases). The V gene lost 4 bases and the J gene lost 3 bases, with 16 bases spanning the gap. Germline V gene sequence: CDR1 ENHRY, CDR2 SYGVKD. The CDR3 runs to 15 residues. CDR3 amino acids: CAISAAGDFSYEQYF. The CDR3 nucleotides read TGTGCCATCAGTGCCGCAGGGGATTTTAGCTACGAGCAGTACTTC.

The V and J genes are TRBV10-1 and TRBJ2-7, with D maybe TRBD1 (5 bases). Looked up from germline, CDR1 is WNHNN and CDR2 is SYGVQD (reference sequence). There are 14 residues in the CDR3. V was trimmed by 8 bases and J by 4 bases, leaving 18 bases between them. CDR3 sequence (DNA): TGCGCCAGCCCAGGGTCAGGGAACGGGTACGAGCAGTACTTC. Encoded protein: CASPGSGNGYEQYF.

The V call is TRBV5-6, the J call TRBJ1-2; 7 nucleotides line up with TRBD1. The junction had 8 bases not matched to a gene; V was cut back by 5 bases and J by 4 bases. CDR1 and CDR2 (germline): SGHDT, YYEEEE. The CDR3 totals 14 residues. For the CDR3, the DNA is TGTGCCAGCAGTCCGGGACAGCCTCCCTATGGCTACACCTTC. Translated: CASSPGQPPYGYTF.

This clone was detected a few times. This rearrangement joins TRBV7-8 to TRBJ2-7; possible D gene TRBD2, 5 bases. CDR3 length: 16 residues. V was pared by 0 bases and J by 0 bases, with 12 bases between. Germline CDR1 is SGHVS and CDR2 is FQNEAQ. CDR3 bases: TGTGCCAGCAGCTTAGCGCAGGCGGGTCCCTCCTACGAGCAGTACTTC. This sequence encodes CASSLAQAGPSYEQYF.

V gene TRBV5-4 combines with J gene TRBJ1-1; maybe TRBD1 (6 bases). Looked up from germline, CDR1 is SGHNT and CDR2 is YYREEE (reference sequence). This CDR3 has 16 residues. Between the trimmed V and J ends, which lost 4 bases and 4 bases, there was a span of 20 bases. CDR3 residues: CASSPNGGARVTEAFF. In DNA form, the CDR3 reads TGTGCCAGCAGCCCGAACGGGGGGGCGCGCGTCACTGAAGCTTTCTTT.

The V and J genes are TRBV6-6 and TRBJ1-1, with no clear D. The V and J ends lost 1 base and 1 base respectively, with 7 bases between them. This CDR3 comprises 14 residues. Germline V CDR1 and CDR2: MNHNY, SVGAGI (reference sequence). The CDR3 region is CASSYFPQNTEAFF. The DNA of the CDR3 is TGTGCCAGCAGTTACTTCCCACAGAACACTGAAGCTTTCTTT.

This clone turned up a few times. CDR3 sequence reads: CASSLDGQFNQPQHF. DNA for the CDR3: TGTGCCAGCAGCTTAGACGGACAGTTTAATCAGCCCCAGCATTTT. The chain uses TRBV7-2 and TRBJ1-5; D is perhaps TRBD1 (6 bases). The CDR3 has 15 residues. V dropped 1 base and J dropped 4 bases, with 11 bases sitting between them. Germline CDR1 SGHTA, CDR2 FQGNSA.

The chain employs TRBV5-4 and TRBJ1-4, with unresolved D. The germline V and J ends were trimmed by 5 bases and 0 bases, with 11 bases remaining between them. The V gene's germline CDR1 is SGHNT and CDR2 YYREEE (reference sequence). CDR3 length: 15 residues. This CDR3 reads CASRDFLSTNEKLFF. In nucleotides, the CDR3 is TGTGCCAGCAGGGACTTCCTTTCAACTAATGAAAAACTGTTTTTT.

The genes are TRBV11-3 and TRBJ1-1; D is ambiguous. This CDR3 comprises 18 residues. Trimming pared 0 bases from V and 6 bases from J, leaving 23 bases between. Per germline, CDR1 SGHNT and CDR2 YENEEA. In nucleotides, the CDR3 is TGTGCCAGCAGCTTAGATGAGCGGGATATGAACGAGAGGGCTGAAGCTTTCTTT. This translates into CASSLDERDMNERAEAFF.

This chain uses TRBV14 with TRBJ2-2; 7 positions agree with TRBD2. J gave up 4 bases and V 5 bases, and 4 bases lay outside the gene matches. This CDR3 contains 14 residues. CDR1 SGHDN and CDR2 FVKESK come from the germline V gene. The CDR3 DNA reads TGTGCCAGCAGCTCATGGACTAGCACCGGGGAGCTGTTTTTT. The encoded protein is CASSSWTSTGELFF.

This clone was recorded once. The CDR3 DNA is TGTGCCAGCTCGCCTCAGACCTACGAGCAGTACTTC. Amino acid sequence: CASSPQTYEQYF. The V call is TRBV18, the J call TRBJ2-7; no clear D gene. Trimming removed 6 bases at V and 2 bases at J, with 8 bases between. This CDR3 is built from 12 residues. Per the germline V gene, CDR1 is KGHSH and CDR2 is LQKENI. Together with reference TRBV18 and TRBJ2-7, the CDR3 gives the full variable domain: NAGVMQNPRHLVRRRGQEARLRCSPMKGHSHVYWYRQLPEEGLKFMVYLQKENIIDESGMPKERFSAEFPKEGPSILRIQQVVRGDSAAYFCASSPQTYEQYFGPGTRLTVT.

V usage is TRBV10-3 and J usage is TRBJ2-1, with 7 positions matching TRBD1. Germline CDR1 ENHRY, CDR2 SYGVKD. The CDR3 is 12 amino acids. J was trimmed by 10 bases and V by 3 bases; bases with no gene match: 3. In DNA form, the CDR3 reads TGTGCCATCAGTGAAGGGGGCATGGAGCAGTTCTTC. Amino acid sequence: CAISEGGMEQFF.

This clone was recorded a few times. The chain uses TRBV25-1 and TRBJ1-5; perhaps TRBD1 as D (6 bases). The CDR3 contains 15 residues. Deletions cut 4 bases from V and 2 bases from J, with 12 bases between. The germline V gene encodes CDR1 MGHDK and CDR2 SYGVNS. The CDR3 DNA is TGTGCCAGCAGTGGACTCAGGGGAGGCAATCAGCCCCAGCATTTT. Translation: CASSGLRGGNQPQHF.

The chain carries TRBV11-2 and TRBJ1-1, with D unresolved. Germline-derived CDR1 and CDR2 are SGHAT and FQNNGV. V gave up 3 bases and J gave up 0 bases, with 20 bases separating them. The CDR3 has 18 amino acids. Here the CDR3 DNA reads TGTGCCAGCAGCTTCCACAACGGACTTTTGGACTTGAACACTGAAGCTTTCTTT. This codes for CASSFHNGLLDLNTEAFF.

V gene TRBV19 combines with J gene TRBJ2-3; 10 positions match TRBD2. Unmatched junction bases numbered 11, after V lost 7 bases and J lost 1 base. This CDR3 has 17 residues. CDR1 and CDR2 from the germline V gene are LNHDA and SQIVND (reference sequence). CDR3 sequence (DNA): TGTGCCAGTACCCCCAGTAGCGGGAGGTCCCGCACAGATACGCAGTATTTT. It is translated as CASTPSSGRSRTDTQYF.

The chain recombines TRBV5-4 with TRBJ2-5; D might be TRBD1 (5 bases). The germline V and J ends were trimmed by 0 bases and 5 bases, with 11 bases remaining between them. The CDR3 is 14 amino acids. In germline, CDR1 is SGHNT, CDR2 YYREEE (reference sequence). The CDR3 bases are TGTGCCAGCAGCTTGGGGGGCCGCATGGAGACCCAGTACTTC. Translation gives CASSLGGRMETQYF.

This clone was picked up a small number of times. J is TRBJ2-1 and V is TRBV6-5; no definite D call. V lost 0 bases, J lost 2 bases, and 8 bases lay in between. Germline values: CDR1 MNHEY, CDR2 SVGAGI. This CDR3 region has 15 residues. CDR3 protein: CASSYSKAAYNEQFF. CDR3 nucleotide sequence: TGTGCCAGCAGTTACTCGAAGGCGGCCTACAATGAGCAGTTCTTC.

The rearrangement uses TRBV11-3 and TRBJ2-2; 7 positions match TRBD2. With 1 base clipped from V and 6 bases from J, the junction kept 5 bases outside the gene matches. The CDR3 is 15 residues long. CDR1 and CDR2 from the germline V gene are SGHNT and YENEEA. The DNA of the CDR3 is TGTGCCAGCAGCTTAGGATTGGGGGGGGCCGGGGAGCTGTTTTTT. Translated, it gives CASSLGLGGAGELFF.

The chain has TRBV7-6 and TRBJ2-5, with 7 bases matching TRBD1. This CDR3 spans 15 amino acids. V trimming: 1 base; J trimming: 2 bases; junction bases outside the gene matches: 4. Germline V CDR1 and CDR2: SGHVS, FNYEAQ. In DNA, the CDR3 is TGTGCCAGCAGCTTAGGGCAGGGGGTTCAAGAGACCCAGTACTTC. Translating it yields CASSLGQGVQETQYF. The entire variable domain, with the rest obtained from reference TRBV7-6 and TRBJ2-5, is as follows: GAGVSQSPRYKVTKRGQDVALRCDPISGHVSLYWYRQALGQGPEFLTYFNYEAQQDKSGLPNDRFSAERPEGSISTLTIQRTEQRDSAMYRCASSLGQGVQETQYFGPGTRLLVL.

The rearrangement joins TRBV7-9 to TRBJ2-7; 8 bases line up with TRBD1. The trim removed 5 bases at V and 0 bases at J, leaving 9 bases unmatched. This CDR3 is built from 16 residues. Germline loops: CDR1 SEHNR, CDR2 FQNEAQ (reference sequence). The DNA of the CDR3 is TGTGCCAGCAGCACCCCCCGACAGGGGTCCTCCTACGAGCAGTACTTC. It codes for CASSTPRQGSSYEQYF.

The genes are TRBV6-5 and TRBJ2-7, with D uncertain. The V end was cut by 4 bases, the J end by 4 bases, with 5 bases between. The CDR3 has 11 amino acids. CDR1 MNHEY and CDR2 SVGAGI come from the germline V gene. The CDR3 is CASSSPYEQYF. DNA for the CDR3: TGTGCCAGCAGTTCTCCGTACGAGCAGTACTTC.

This clone showed up just a few times. The chain has TRBV7-2 and TRBJ1-2, with D uncertain. V lost 2 bases to trimming and J lost 6 bases, with 10 bases between them. The CDR3 length is 13 residues. CDR1 is SGHTA and CDR2 is FQGNSA in the germline V gene. DNA of the CDR3: TGTGCCAGCAGCTTATCGCGGAGCGATGGCTACACCTTC. Translated: CASSLSRSDGYTF.

V is TRBV6-4 and J is TRBJ2-2, with 13 bases lining up with TRBD2. V lost 8 bases and J lost 4; bases outside the gene matches: 10. Germline V CDR1 and CDR2: MRHNA, SNTAGT. CDR3 length: 17 amino acids. The CDR3 DNA sequence: TGTGCCAGCTCCCCCGGGACTAGCGGGATGGGCACCGGGGAGCTGTTTTTT. As protein: CASSPGTSGMGTGELFF.

CDR3 sequence (DNA): TGTGCCAGCAGCCCAAGCCGGGACACCTATCAGCCCCAGCATTTT. Protein: CASSPSRDTYQPQHF. The genes are TRBV6-5 and TRBJ1-5; a weak D match, TRBD1 (6 bases). Germline lookup yields CDR1 MNHEY and CDR2 SVGAGI. This CDR3 comprises 15 residues. Between the trimmed V and J ends, which lost 6 bases and 5 bases, there was a span of 17 bases.

V is TRBV14 and J is TRBJ1-1, with no clear D. This CDR3 has 14 residues. Looked up from germline, CDR1 is SGHDN and CDR2 is FVKESK. The V end lost 4 bases, the J end lost 0 bases, and 9 bases lay between the germline ends. This CDR3 is CASSLQQLNTEAFF. Here the CDR3 DNA reads TGTGCCAGCAGCCTACAGCAGCTGAACACTGAAGCTTTCTTT.

The chain employs TRBV2 and TRBJ1-5; weak D call: TRBD1 (6 bases). V lost 5 bases and J 10 bases, leaving 21 bases between the germline ends. The CDR3 runs to 15 residues. Germline V gene data show CDR1 as SNHLY and CDR2 as FYNNEI. This CDR3 reads CASSPSRGGTKPQHF. CDR3 coding DNA: TGTGCCAGCAGTCCGTCGAGGGGGGGCACGAAACCCCAGCATTTT.

This clone was detected only a few times. The CDR3 coding sequence is TGTGCCAGCTCACCGACTCTAGCGAGCAATGAGCAGTTCTTC. Translating it yields CASSPTLASNEQFF. The gene calls are TRBV18 and TRBJ2-1; tentatively, D is TRBD2 (6 bases). From germline, CDR1 is KGHSH and CDR2 LQKENI. The CDR3 consists of 14 residues. Trimming removed 3 bases from V and 6 bases from J, with 12 bases in between. Variable domain in full (rest from reference TRBV18 and TRBJ2-1): NAGVMQNPRHLVRRRGQEARLRCSPMKGHSHVYWYRQLPEEGLKFMVYLQKENIIDESGMPKERFSAEFPKEGPSILRIQQVVRGDSAAYFCASSPTLASNEQFFGPGTRLTVL.